This T cell receptor beta chain was identified in a study of OX40 agonist ivuxolimab in advanced cancers. About the research overall: Partial responses were achieved by three patients, one with hepatocellular carcinoma and two with cutaneous melanoma. Broader study findings: The study did not work out the antigen specificity of the expanded peripheral T cells. Both CD4+ and CD8+ T cell populations in blood had undergone clonal expansion by week 6 at 0.1 to 3.0 mg/kg.

TCRdb's copy holds only in-frame clones and misses some; the assay was immunoSEQ multiplex PCR. The table shows 25,000 to 30,000 clones, with 75% to 85% occurring only once. Autoimmune disease history or systemic immunosuppression led to patient exclusion. About this clone itself: Its antigen is still unknown.

The junction had 7 bases not matched to a gene; V was cut back by 4 bases and J by 6 bases. Germline loops: CDR1 SEHNR, CDR2 FQNEAQ (reference sequence). This CDR3 comprises 15 residues. This chain connects TRBV7-9 to TRBJ2-3; TRBD2 aligns across 10 bases. This TCR was sampled from an adult with an advanced solid tumor such as melanoma, head and neck, liver or kidney cancer. The source was CD4+ or CD8+ T cells sorted from blood, collected in a trial of the OX40 agonist ivuxolimab. CDR3 loop: CASSSVPSGGDTQYF. In DNA form, the CDR3 reads TGTGCCAGCAGCTCCGTTCCTAGCGGGGGTGATACGCAGTATTTT. Complete variable domain (other parts from reference TRBV7-9 and TRBJ2-3): DTGVSQNPRHKITKRGQNVTFRCDPISEHNRLYWYRQTLGQGPEFLTYFQNEAQLEKSRLLSDRFSAERPKGSFSTLEIQRTEQGDSAMYLCASSSVPSGGDTQYFGPGTRLTVL.